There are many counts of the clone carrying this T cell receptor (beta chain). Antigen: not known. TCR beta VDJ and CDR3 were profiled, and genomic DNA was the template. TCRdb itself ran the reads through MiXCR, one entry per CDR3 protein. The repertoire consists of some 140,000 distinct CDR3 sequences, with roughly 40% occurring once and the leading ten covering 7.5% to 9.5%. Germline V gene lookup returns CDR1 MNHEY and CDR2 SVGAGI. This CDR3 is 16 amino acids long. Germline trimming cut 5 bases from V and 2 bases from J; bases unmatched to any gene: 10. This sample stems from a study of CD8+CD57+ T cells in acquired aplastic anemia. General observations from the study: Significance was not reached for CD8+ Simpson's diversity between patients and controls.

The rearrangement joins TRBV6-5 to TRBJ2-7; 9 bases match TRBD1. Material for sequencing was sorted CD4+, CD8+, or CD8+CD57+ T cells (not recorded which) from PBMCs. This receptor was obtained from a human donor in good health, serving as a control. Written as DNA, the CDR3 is TGTGCCAGCAGTCACTTGACAGGGGGTGGGACCTACGAGCAGTACTTC. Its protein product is CASSHLTGGGTYEQYF.